This T cell receptor beta chain was captured in a study of CD8+ T cells in alopecia areata. Overall study findings and caveats: Among the 100 top clones, expanded CD8+ clones, like scalp clonality, were significantly decreased by tofacitinib.

As concerns this clone: What it recognizes is unknown.

The sample's treatment: oral pan-JAK inhibitor, 5-10 mg twice daily. This CDR3 is built from 15 residues. V lost 5 bases to trimming and J lost 6 bases; unmatched junction nucleotides: 8. Germline V lookup: CDR1 MNHEY, CDR2 SMNVEV (reference sequence). Extracted RNA was reverse transcribed, and the resulting cDNA served as sequencing template. Only in-frame clones appear in the TCRdb table, and some are missing; sequencing was by immunoSEQ multiplex PCR. Seen here are 95,000 to 100,000 clones, 60% to 65% observed once, and the top ten hold 15% to 19%. The sequence came from a human donor with alopecia areata. The material was CD8+ T cells sorted from blood, obtained at week 4, from a patient treated with tofacitinib. J is TRBJ2-7 and V is TRBV27; 12 nucleotides agree with TRBD1. The CDR3 spells CASSRSGTGGAEQYF. CDR3 sequence (DNA): TGTGCCAGCAGTCGATCCGGGACAGGGGGCGCCGAGCAGTACTTC.